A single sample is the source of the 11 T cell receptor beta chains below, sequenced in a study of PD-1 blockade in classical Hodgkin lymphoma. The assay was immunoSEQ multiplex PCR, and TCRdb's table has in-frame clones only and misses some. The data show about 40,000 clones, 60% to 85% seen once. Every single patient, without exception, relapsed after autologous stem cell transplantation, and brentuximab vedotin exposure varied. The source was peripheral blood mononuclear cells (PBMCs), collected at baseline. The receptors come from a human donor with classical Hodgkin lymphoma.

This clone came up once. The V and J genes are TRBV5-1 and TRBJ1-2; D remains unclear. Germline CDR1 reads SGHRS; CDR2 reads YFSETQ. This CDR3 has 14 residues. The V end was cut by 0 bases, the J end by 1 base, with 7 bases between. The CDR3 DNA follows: TGCGCCAGCAGCTTGGGGACTGATAACTATGGCTACACCTTC. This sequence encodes CASSLGTDNYGYTF.

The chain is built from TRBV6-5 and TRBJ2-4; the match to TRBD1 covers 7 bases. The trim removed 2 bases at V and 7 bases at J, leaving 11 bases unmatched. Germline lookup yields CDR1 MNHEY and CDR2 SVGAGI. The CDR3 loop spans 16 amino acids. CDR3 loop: CASSYRFSTGDNIQYF. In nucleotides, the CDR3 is TGTGCCAGCAGTTACCGATTCTCCACAGGGGACAACATTCAGTACTTC.

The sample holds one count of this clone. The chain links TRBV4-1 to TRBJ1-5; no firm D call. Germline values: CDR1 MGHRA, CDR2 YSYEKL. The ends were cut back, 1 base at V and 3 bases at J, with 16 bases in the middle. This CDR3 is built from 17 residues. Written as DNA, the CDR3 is TGCGCCAGCAGCCAAGCCCCCCTAGGGTTCCACAATCAGCCCCAGCATTTT. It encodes CASSQAPLGFHNQPQHF.

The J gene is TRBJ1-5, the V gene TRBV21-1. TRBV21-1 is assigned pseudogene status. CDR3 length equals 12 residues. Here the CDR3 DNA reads TGTGCCAGCAGCAAAAATCGGGGGCCCCAGCATTTT. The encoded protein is CASSKNRGPQHF.

This chain's CDR3 is CASRQFTGYSYEQYF. DNA for the CDR3: TGTGCCAGCAGACAGTTTACGGGGTACTCCTACGAGCAGTACTTC. This chain links TRBV7-2 with TRBJ2-7, with D possibly matching TRBD2 (5 bases). V gave up 6 bases and J gave up 0 bases, with 15 bases separating them. Germline lookup yields CDR1 SGHTA and CDR2 FQGNSA. The CDR3 has 15 amino acids. Using reference TRBV7-2 and TRBJ2-7 for the parts outside the CDR3, the full variable domain is GAGVSQSPSNKVTEKGKDVELRCDPISGHTALYWYRQSLGQGLEFLIYFQGNSAPDKSGLPSDRFSAERTGGSVSTLTIQRTQQEDSAVYLCASRQFTGYSYEQYFGPGTRLTVT.

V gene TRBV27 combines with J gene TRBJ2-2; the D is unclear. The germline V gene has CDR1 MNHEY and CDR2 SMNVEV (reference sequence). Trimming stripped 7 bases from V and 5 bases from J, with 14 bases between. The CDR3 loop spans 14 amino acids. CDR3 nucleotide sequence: TGTGCCAGCACCCCCGGGTCCAATACCGGGGAGCTGTTTTTT. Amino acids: CASTPGSNTGELFF.

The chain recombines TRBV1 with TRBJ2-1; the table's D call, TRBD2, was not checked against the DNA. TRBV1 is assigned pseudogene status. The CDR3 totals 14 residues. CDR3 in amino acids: CTSSQCLAGNEQFF. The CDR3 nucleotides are TGCACCAGCAGCCAATGTCTAGCGGGTAATGAGCAGTTCTTC.

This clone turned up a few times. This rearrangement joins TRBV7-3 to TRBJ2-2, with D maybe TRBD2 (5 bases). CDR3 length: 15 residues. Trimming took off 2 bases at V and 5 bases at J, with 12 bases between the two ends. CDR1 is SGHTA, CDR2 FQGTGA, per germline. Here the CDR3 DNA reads TGTGCCAGCAGCTTAGGACGCGAGGGTACCGGGGAGCTGTTTTTT. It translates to CASSLGREGTGELFF.

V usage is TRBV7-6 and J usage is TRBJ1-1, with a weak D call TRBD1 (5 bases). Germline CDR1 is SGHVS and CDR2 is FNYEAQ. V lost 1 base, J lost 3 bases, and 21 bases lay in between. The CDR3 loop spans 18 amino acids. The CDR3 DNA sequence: TGTGCCAGCAGCTTAGGAGGACTGTTTGGGGGTGACGACACTGAAGCTTTCTTT. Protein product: CASSLGGLFGGDDTEAFF.

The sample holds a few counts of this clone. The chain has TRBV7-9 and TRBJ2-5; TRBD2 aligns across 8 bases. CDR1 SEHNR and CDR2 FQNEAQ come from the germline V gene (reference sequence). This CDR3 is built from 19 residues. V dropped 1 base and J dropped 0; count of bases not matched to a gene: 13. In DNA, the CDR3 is TGTGCCAGCAGCTTAGAACACCATACTAGCGGAATGTACCAAGAGACCCAGTACTTC. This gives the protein CASSLEHHTSGMYQETQYF.

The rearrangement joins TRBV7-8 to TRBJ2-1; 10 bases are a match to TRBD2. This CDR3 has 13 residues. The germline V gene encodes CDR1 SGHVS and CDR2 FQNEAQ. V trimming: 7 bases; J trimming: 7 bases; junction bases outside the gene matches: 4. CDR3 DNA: TGTGCCAGCATGGTAGCGGGAGGAAATGAGCAGTTCTTC. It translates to CASMVAGGNEQFF. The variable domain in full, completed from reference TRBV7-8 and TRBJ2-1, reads GAGVSQSPRYKVAKRGQDVALRCDPISGHVSLFWYQQALGQGPEFLTYFQNEAQLDKSGLPSDRFFAERPEGSVSTLKIQRTQQEDSAVYLCASMVAGGNEQFFGPGTRLTVL.